The 20 T cell receptor beta chains below come from one sample, sequenced in a study of control samples from healthy donors and cancer patients. Clones were read by immunoSEQ multiplex PCR, and TCRdb kept only the in-frame ones, dropping some. This sample carries 55,000 to 70,000 clones, nearly 90% of them seen once, and the ten largest clones take around 6%. The sequencing input was PBMCs. The source is a man in his 60s with colorectal cancer.

The rearrangement links TRBV7-2 to TRBJ1-1, with D possibly TRBD1 on 6 matching bases. This CDR3 spans 15 amino acids. V shed 5 bases and J shed 1 base, with 14 bases lying between them. The V gene's germline CDR1 is SGHTA and CDR2 FQGNSA. In DNA, the CDR3 is TGTGCCAGCAGCCTTTATGGGGGCCCGAACACTGAAGCTTTCTTT. Encoded protein: CASSLYGGPNTEAFF. The entire variable domain, with the rest obtained from reference TRBV7-2 and TRBJ1-1, is as follows: GAGVSQSPSNKVTEKGKDVELRCDPISGHTALYWYRQSLGQGLEFLIYFQGNSAPDKSGLPSDRFSAERTGGSVSTLTIQRTQQEDSAVYLCASSLYGGPNTEAFFGQGTRLTVV.

There are a few counts of this clone. The CDR3 DNA sequence: TGTGCCAGCAGTGAAGTGCGCACCGCGGCGACGCCCCTCCACTTT. Its translation: CASSEVRTAATPLHF. The J gene is TRBJ1-6, the V gene TRBV6-1; no clear D gene. The CDR3 extends over 15 amino acids. Per germline, CDR1 MNHNS and CDR2 SASEGT. Deletions cut 1 base from V and 13 bases from J, with 17 bases between.

The rearrangement links TRBV27 to TRBJ2-2; 11 nucleotides match TRBD2. The V and J ends lost 6 bases and 1 base, in that order; junction bases with no gene match: 10. The CDR3 extends over 18 amino acids. Germline V gene sequence: CDR1 MNHEY, CDR2 SMNVEV (reference sequence). In DNA, the CDR3 is TGTGCCAGCAGCTCGGGACTAGCGGAGCTCCTGAACACCGGGGAGCTGTTTTTT. Its translation: CASSSGLAELLNTGELFF.

The CDR3 here is CASSLGHRGEQYF. The CDR3 DNA reads TGTGCCAGCAGTTTAGGCCACAGGGGCGAGCAGTACTTC. The V and J genes are TRBV28 and TRBJ2-7, with 7 bases lining up with TRBD1. Germline loops: CDR1 MDHEN, CDR2 SYDVKM. This CDR3 is 13 amino acids long. With V trimmed by 2 bases and J by 6 bases, 4 bases remained unmatched.

The rearrangement links TRBV2 to TRBJ2-3, with 11 bases matching TRBD2. V was pared by 5 bases and J by 0 bases, with 4 bases of the junction left unmatched. The CDR3 has 16 residues. Germline V gene lookup returns CDR1 SNHLY and CDR2 FYNNEI. CDR3 in DNA: TGTGCCAGCAGTCCGCGACTAGCGGGGAGCACAGATACGCAGTATTTT. It encodes CASSPRLAGSTDTQYF.

This chain connects TRBV4-1 to TRBJ2-7, with TRBD2 as a possible D gene (7 bases). V was shortened by 2 bases and J by 3 bases, with 23 bases between the two germline ends. CDR1 is MGHRA and CDR2 is YSYEKL in the germline V gene. This CDR3 spans 18 amino acids. For the CDR3, the DNA is TGCGCCAGCAGCCAAACAGGGTCCGCACTCAGGGAGGGCTACGAGCAGTACTTC. Amino acids: CASSQTGSALREGYEQYF.

The rearrangement links TRBV2 to TRBJ1-5; no reliable D call. The CDR3 totals 14 residues. V shed 0 bases and J shed 6 bases, with 9 bases lying between them. The germline gives CDR1 SNHLY, CDR2 FYNNEI. Written as DNA, the CDR3 is TGTGCCAGCAGTGAAGCCCACGACCTTCAGCCCCAGCATTTT. Its translation is CASSEAHDLQPQHF. The full variable domain, with the rest looked up from reference TRBV2 and TRBJ1-5, is EPEVTQTPSHQVTQMGQEVILRCVPISNHLYFYWYRQILGQKVEFLVSFYNNEISEKSEIFDDQFSVERPDGSNFTLKIRSTKLEDSAMYFCASSEAHDLQPQHFGDGTRLSIL.

This clone was seen only once. V is TRBV3-1 (or the pseudogene TRBV3-2) and J is TRBJ1-2, with D unclear. The CDR3 contains 13 residues. CDR1 is LGHDT and CDR2 is YNNKEL in the germline V gene (reference sequence). The germline V and J ends were trimmed by 4 bases and 5 bases, with 11 bases remaining between them. The CDR3 region has the DNA TGTGCCAGCAGCCCCCTGGGGTTTTATGGCTACACCTTC. As protein: CASSPLGFYGYTF.

This chain joins TRBV11-2 and TRBJ1-1, with D perhaps matching TRBD1 (6 bases). Trimming pared 3 bases from V and 1 base from J, leaving 18 bases between. The CDR3 length is 17 residues. Germline V gene lookup returns CDR1 SGHAT and CDR2 FQNNGV. This CDR3 reads CASSFGVFPGENTEAFF. CDR3 bases: TGTGCCAGCAGCTTCGGAGTTTTTCCAGGGGAGAACACTGAAGCTTTCTTT.

The V call is TRBV10-3, the J call TRBJ2-3, with a weak D call TRBD2 (5 bases). The CDR3 loop spans 14 amino acids. Per germline, CDR1 ENHRY and CDR2 SYGVKD. Trimming shortened V by 0 bases and J by 7 bases, and 11 bases separated the two germline ends. The CDR3 reads CAISESAAEHTQYF. The CDR3 region has the DNA TGTGCCATCAGTGAGTCGGCAGCGGAACATACGCAGTATTTT.

The chain recombines TRBV7-8 with TRBJ1-6; TRBD1 matches at 7 bases. V shed 5 bases and J 11 bases; nucleotides not matched to a gene: 6. The CDR3 runs 13 residues. Germline CDR1 reads SGHVS; CDR2 reads FQNEAQ. The CDR3 reads CASSRQGTTPLHF. The CDR3 DNA is TGTGCCAGCAGCCGACAGGGTACGACACCCCTCCACTTT.

For the CDR3, the DNA is TGTGCCAGCAGTTCAACGGGTACAGGGAGCTACGAGCAGTACTTC. Amino acid sequence: CASSSTGTGSYEQYF. V is TRBV6-5 and J is TRBJ2-7, with a possible D match to TRBD1 (6 bases). Trimming removed 4 bases from V and 3 bases from J, with 16 bases in between. The CDR3 spans 15 residues. Germline V gene sequence: CDR1 MNHEY, CDR2 SVGAGI.

The genes are TRBV7-3 and TRBJ1-6, with unresolved D. Trimming removed 5 bases from V and 5 bases from J, with 10 bases in between. This CDR3 comprises 14 residues. Germline V gene lookup returns CDR1 SGHTA and CDR2 FQGTGA. CDR3 sequence (DNA): TGTGCCAGCAGCCGCCAAAGGGATAATTCACCCCTCCACTTT. As protein: CASSRQRDNSPLHF. The full variable domain, in which reference TRBV7-3 and TRBJ1-6 provide the parts outside the CDR3, is GAGVSQTPSNKVTEKGKYVELRCDPISGHTALYWYRQSLGQGPEFLIYFQGTGAADDSGLPNDRFFAVRPEGSVSTLKIQRTERGDSAVYLCASSRQRDNSPLHFGNGTRLTVT.

The chain links TRBV6-1 to TRBJ1-2; no firm D call. Per the germline V gene, CDR1 is MNHNS and CDR2 is SASEGT. Trimming removed 0 bases at V and 5 bases at J, with 7 bases between. The CDR3 spans 13 residues. Here the CDR3 reads CASSEAGGYGYTF. The CDR3 DNA reads as TGTGCCAGCAGTGAAGCGGGCGGATATGGCTACACCTTC.

The gene calls are TRBV5-4 and TRBJ1-2; possibly TRBD1 for D (5 bases). Germline-derived CDR1 and CDR2 are SGHNT and YYREEE (reference sequence). Trimming pared 4 bases from V and 4 bases from J, leaving 14 bases between. This CDR3 has 14 residues. CDR3 in DNA: TGTGCCAGCAGCCTAGGGGCAGGCTCCTATGGCTACACCTTC. It yields the protein CASSLGAGSYGYTF.

This rearrangement joins TRBV4-1 to TRBJ1-3, with a weak D call TRBD1 (5 bases). The CDR3 has 16 amino acids. The germline V gene encodes CDR1 MGHRA and CDR2 YSYEKL. Deletions cut 4 bases from V and 0 bases from J, with 13 bases between. CDR3 loop: CASSLYDSYSGNTIYF. The DNA for the CDR3 is TGCGCCAGCAGCCTCTACGACAGCTACTCTGGAAACACCATATATTTT.

This chain connects TRBV4-1 to TRBJ2-3, with TRBD1 as a possible D gene (7 bases). Germline CDR1 and CDR2: MGHRA and YSYEKL. This CDR3 has 16 amino acids. V lost 2 bases and J 4 bases, leaving 16 bases between the germline ends. This chain's CDR3 is CASSQFRGAFADTQYF. CDR3 nucleotide sequence: TGCGCCAGCAGCCAATTCAGGGGGGCTTTTGCAGATACGCAGTATTTT.

This clone was detected once. The chain combines TRBV18 with TRBJ2-2; D gene unclear. Trimming cost V 3 bases and J 1 base, with 9 bases left between them. The CDR3 consists of 15 residues. Germline CDR1 is KGHSH and CDR2 is LQKENI. CDR3 in amino acids: CASSPGRLNTGELFF. The CDR3 DNA is TGTGCCAGCTCACCGGGTCGCCTGAACACCGGGGAGCTGTTTTTT.

This clone came up once. The rearrangement links TRBV30 to TRBJ2-1; D is unclear. CDR1 is GTSNPN and CDR2 is SVGIG in the germline V gene (reference sequence). This CDR3 contains 13 residues. V was clipped by 3 bases and J by 5 bases, with 11 bases between them. The CDR3 spells CAWSRPPDNEQFF. The CDR3 DNA follows: TGTGCCTGGAGCCGCCCCCCCGACAATGAGCAGTTCTTC.

This chain joins TRBV2 and TRBJ2-7; 9 nucleotides match TRBD1. Germline V gene data show CDR1 as SNHLY and CDR2 as FYNNEI. The CDR3 is made up of 15 amino acids. Losses at the gene ends were 5 bases for V and 3 bases for J; bases not matched to a gene: 8. In DNA form, the CDR3 reads TGTGCCAGCAGTAAAGACAGGGGGTTAGGCTACGAGCAGTACTTC. Translation gives CASSKDRGLGYEQYF. Full variable domain (remainder filled in from reference TRBV2 and TRBJ2-7): EPEVTQTPSHQVTQMGQEVILRCVPISNHLYFYWYRQILGQKVEFLVSFYNNEISEKSEIFDDQFSVERPDGSNFTLKIRSTKLEDSAMYFCASSKDRGLGYEQYFGPGTRLTVT.